These T cell receptor beta chains were read from a single sample in a study of shared clonotypes between healthy human individuals. Clones were sequenced by immunoSEQ multiplex PCR, and TCRdb holds only the in-frame ones, with some missing. The sample consists of 300,000 to 350,000 clones, around 67% of them appearing once. The sequencing sample was made of memory CD4+ T cells sorted from blood. The source is a man between 25 and 39 years old in good health. Both conserved end residues are trimmed from each CDR3.

v_call	j_call	cdr3_aa
TRBV28	TRBJ2-7	AINRPTLLREQY
TRBV19	TRBJ2-3	ASSHRNTQY
TRBV7-2	TRBJ2-7	ASSPVRDSVYEQY
TRBV15	TRBJ2-1	ATSRGAWEGGNEQF
TRBV29-1	TRBJ2-3	SADRGGTDTQY
TRBV5-1	TRBJ1-3	ASSFEGSSGNTIY
TRBV2	TRBJ2-7	ARGTPTYEQY
TRBV11-2	TRBJ2-1	ASSSFPTSGEYNEQF
TRBV7-9	TRBJ1-1	ASSPTQSEAF
TRBV18	TRBJ1-4	ASSPGSGNEKLF
TRBV11-3	TRBJ2-1	ASSLGLAGGPRGEQF
TRBV5-1	TRBJ1-1	ASSLSGQGTEAF
TRBV28	TRBJ1-4	ASGYLSSEKLF
TRBV15	TRBJ2-1	ATGQDYAYNEQF
TRBV27	TRBJ1-1	ASSLYPPQGNTEAF
TRBV28	TRBJ2-7	ASSPTTGGSSYEQY
TRBV7-9	TRBJ2-1	ASSFPLRDRENNEQF
TRBV5-1	TRBJ2-1	ASSLDDNQVEQF
TRBV27	TRBJ2-2	ASSPRTMGTGELF
TRBV14	TRBJ2-1	ASSQGGIPGNEQF
TRBV7-8	TRBJ1-5	ASSLDSDQPQH
TRBV27	TRBJ2-1	ASSLLSSGSGNEQF
TRBV19	TRBJ2-4	ASTEGGGSNIQY
TRBV14	TRBJ2-1	ASSQERLAGGKYNEQF
TRBV7-2	TRBJ2-7	ASSFSYEQY
TRBV5-1	TRBJ2-3	ASSLPANTDTQY
TRBV5-1	TRBJ2-1	ASSRGLAVNEQF
TRBV30	TRBJ1-5	AWSEVTGGGQPQH
TRBV15	TRBJ2-1	ATSSGLAGVNEQF
TRBV10-3	TRBJ1-1	AISERGQNTEAF
TRBV15	TRBJ2-7	ATKRAYDSYEQY
TRBV5-1	TRBJ2-1	ASSLDWSRGF
TRBV5-4	TRBJ1-2	ASSLGHPLYGYT
TRBV9	TRBJ2-5	ASSASAGGGETQY
TRBV7-9	TRBJ2-2	ASSAQITGELF
TRBV30	TRBJ1-5	AWSVASVGNQPQH
TRBV21-1	TRBJ1-5	ASSKEQGSQPQH
TRBV6-5	TRBJ2-7	ASRLAGGSYEQY
TRBV10-1	TRBJ2-5	ASSLGLAGDQETQY
TRBV4-1	TRBJ2-7	ASSQSETSLIYEQY
TRBV5-4	TRBJ2-1	ASSLSAGDEQF
TRBV10-1	TRBJ2-7	ASSESGDLSYEQY
TRBV2	TRBJ1-5	ASSPPRQGSNQPQH
TRBV29-1	TRBJ1-5	SVGDRENQPQH